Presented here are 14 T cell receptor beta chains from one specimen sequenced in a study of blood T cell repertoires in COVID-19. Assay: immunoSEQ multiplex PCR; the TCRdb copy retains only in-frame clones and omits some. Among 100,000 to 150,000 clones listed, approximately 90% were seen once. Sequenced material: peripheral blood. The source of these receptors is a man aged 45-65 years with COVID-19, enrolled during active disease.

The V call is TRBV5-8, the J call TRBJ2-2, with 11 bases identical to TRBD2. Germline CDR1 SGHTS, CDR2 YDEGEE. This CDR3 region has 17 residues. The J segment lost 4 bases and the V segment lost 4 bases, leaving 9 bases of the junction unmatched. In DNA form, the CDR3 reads TGTGCCAGCAGCCCAACGACTACTAGCGGGAGCACCGGGGAGCTGTTTTTT. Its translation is CASSPTTTSGSTGELFF. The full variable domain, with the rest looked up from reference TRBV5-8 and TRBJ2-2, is EAGVTQSPTHLIKTRGQQATLRCSPISGHTSVYWYQQALGLGLQFLLWYDEGEERNRGNFPPRFSGRQFPNYSSELNVNALELEDSALYLCASSPTTTSGSTGELFFGEGSRLTVL.

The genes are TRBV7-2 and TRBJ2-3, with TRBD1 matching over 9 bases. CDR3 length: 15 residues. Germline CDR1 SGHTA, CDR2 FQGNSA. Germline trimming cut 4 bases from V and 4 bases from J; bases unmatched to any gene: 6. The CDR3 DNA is TGTGCCAGCAGCTGGAACAGGGGGCGGGCAGATACGCAGTATTTT. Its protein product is CASSWNRGRADTQYF.

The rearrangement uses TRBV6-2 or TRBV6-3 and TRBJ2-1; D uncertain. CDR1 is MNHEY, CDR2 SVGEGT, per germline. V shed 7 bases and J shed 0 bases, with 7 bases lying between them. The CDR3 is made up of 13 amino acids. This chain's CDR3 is CASTPYSYNEQFF. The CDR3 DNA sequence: TGTGCCAGCACCCCTTACTCCTACAATGAGCAGTTCTTC.

CDR3 coding DNA: TGTGCCAGCGGGAGGGAAGAGACCCAGTACTTC. As protein: CASGREETQYF. The V and J genes are TRBV6-5 and TRBJ2-5; 7 bases map to TRBD2. Looked up from germline, CDR1 is MNHEY and CDR2 is SVGAGI. CDR3 length equals 11 residues. J lost 3 bases, V lost 8 bases, and 0 bases had no gene match.

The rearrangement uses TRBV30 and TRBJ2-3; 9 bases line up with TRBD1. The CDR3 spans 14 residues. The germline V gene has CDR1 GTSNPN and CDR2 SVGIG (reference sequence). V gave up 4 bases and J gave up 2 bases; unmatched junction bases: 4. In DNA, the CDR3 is TGTGCCTGGAATCGGGACAGGGCCACAGATACGCAGTATTTT. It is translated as CAWNRDRATDTQYF.

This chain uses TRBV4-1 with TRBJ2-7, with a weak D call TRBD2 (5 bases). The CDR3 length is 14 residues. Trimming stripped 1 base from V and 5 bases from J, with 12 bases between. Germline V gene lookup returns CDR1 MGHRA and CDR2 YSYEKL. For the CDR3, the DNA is TGCGCCAGCAGCCAAGTCGGGAAACCCCACGAGCAGTACTTC. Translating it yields CASSQVGKPHEQYF.

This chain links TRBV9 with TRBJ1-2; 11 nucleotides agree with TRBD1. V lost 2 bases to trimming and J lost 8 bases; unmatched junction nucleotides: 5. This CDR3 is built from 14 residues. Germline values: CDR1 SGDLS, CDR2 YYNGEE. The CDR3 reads CASSVGTGGNGYTF. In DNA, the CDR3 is TGTGCCAGCAGCGTTGGGACAGGGGGAAACGGCTACACCTTC.

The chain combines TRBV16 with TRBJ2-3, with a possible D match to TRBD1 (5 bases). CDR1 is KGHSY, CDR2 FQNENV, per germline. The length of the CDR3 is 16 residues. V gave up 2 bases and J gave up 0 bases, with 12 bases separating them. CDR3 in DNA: TGTGCCAGCAGCCAAAGGACACAAACTAGCACAGATACGCAGTATTTT. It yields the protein CASSQRTQTSTDTQYF.

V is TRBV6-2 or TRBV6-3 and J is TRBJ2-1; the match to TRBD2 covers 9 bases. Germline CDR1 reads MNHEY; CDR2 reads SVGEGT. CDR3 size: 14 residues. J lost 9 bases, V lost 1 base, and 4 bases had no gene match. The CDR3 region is CASSYFSGSREQFF. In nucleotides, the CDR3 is TGTGCCAGCAGTTACTTTAGCGGGAGCCGTGAGCAGTTCTTC.

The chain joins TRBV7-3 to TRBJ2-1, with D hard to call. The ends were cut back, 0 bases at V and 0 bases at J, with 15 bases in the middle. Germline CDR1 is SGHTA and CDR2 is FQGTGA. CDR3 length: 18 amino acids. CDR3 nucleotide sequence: TGTGCCAGCAGCTTAACTTCGGCAGGCGCCCACTCCTACAATGAGCAGTTCTTC. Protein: CASSLTSAGAHSYNEQFF.

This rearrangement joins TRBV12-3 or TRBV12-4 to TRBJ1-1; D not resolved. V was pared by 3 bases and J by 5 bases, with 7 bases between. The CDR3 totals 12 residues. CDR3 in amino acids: CASSLSSTEAFF. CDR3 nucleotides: TGTGCCAGCAGTTTGAGTAGTACTGAAGCTTTCTTT.

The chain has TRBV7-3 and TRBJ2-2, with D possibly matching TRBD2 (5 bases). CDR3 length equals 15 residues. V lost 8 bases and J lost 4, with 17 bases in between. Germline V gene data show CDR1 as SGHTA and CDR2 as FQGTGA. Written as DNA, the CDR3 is TGTGCCAGCTCGGCCGATCCGGGGATCACCGGGGAGCTGTTTTTT. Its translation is CASSADPGITGELFF.

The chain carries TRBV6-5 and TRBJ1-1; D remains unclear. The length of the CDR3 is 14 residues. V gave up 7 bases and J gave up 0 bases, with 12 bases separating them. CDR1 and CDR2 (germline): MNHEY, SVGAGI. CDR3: CASIVSGMNTEAFF. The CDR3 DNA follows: TGTGCCAGCATAGTATCAGGAATGAACACTGAAGCTTTCTTT.

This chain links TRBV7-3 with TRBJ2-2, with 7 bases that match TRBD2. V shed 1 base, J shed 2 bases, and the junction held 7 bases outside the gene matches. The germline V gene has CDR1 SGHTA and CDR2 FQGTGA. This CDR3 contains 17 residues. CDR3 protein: CASSLNRLAENTGELFF. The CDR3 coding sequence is TGTGCCAGCAGCTTAAATCGACTAGCAGAAAACACCGGGGAGCTGTTTTTT.